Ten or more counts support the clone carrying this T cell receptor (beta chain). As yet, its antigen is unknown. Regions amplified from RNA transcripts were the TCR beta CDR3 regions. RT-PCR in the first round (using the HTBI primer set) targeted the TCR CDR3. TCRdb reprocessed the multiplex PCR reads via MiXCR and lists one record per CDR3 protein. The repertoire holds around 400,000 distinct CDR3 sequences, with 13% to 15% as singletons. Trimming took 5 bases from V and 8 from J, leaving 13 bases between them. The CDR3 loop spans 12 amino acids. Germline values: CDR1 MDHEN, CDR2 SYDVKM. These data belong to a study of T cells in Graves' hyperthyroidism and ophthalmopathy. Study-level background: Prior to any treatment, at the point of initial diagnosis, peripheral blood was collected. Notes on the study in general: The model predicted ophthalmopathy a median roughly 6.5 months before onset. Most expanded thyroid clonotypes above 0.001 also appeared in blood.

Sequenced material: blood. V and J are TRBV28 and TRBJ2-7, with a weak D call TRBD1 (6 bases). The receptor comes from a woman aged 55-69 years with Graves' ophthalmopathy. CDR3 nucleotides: TGTGCCAGCAGTCTGAACAGGGTACAGCAGTACTTC. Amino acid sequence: CASSLNRVQQYF.